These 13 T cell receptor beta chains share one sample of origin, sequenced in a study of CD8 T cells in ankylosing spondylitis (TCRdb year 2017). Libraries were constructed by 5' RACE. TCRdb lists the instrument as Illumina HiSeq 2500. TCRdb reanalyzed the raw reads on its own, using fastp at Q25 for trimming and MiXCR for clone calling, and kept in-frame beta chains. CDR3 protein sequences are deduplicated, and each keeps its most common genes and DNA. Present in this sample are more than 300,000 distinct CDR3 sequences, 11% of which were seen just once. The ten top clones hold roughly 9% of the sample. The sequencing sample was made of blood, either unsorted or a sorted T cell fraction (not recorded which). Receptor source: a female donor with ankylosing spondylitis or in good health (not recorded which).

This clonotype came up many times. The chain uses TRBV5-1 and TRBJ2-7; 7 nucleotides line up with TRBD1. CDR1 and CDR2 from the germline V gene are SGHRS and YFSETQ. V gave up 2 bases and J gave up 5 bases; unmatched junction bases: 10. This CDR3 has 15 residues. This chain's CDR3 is CASSLELRGLHEQYF. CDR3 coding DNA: TGCGCCAGCAGCTTAGAACTGAGGGGGCTCCACGAGCAGTACTTC.

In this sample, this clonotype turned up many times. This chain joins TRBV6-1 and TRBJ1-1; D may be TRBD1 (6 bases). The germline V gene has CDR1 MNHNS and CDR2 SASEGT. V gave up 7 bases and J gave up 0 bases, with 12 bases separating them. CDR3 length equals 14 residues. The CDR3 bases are TGTGCCAGCACCGCAGGGGACTTGAACACTGAAGCTTTCTTT. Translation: CASTAGDLNTEAFF.

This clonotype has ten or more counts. CDR3 in DNA: TGCAGTGCTAGAGATCCTCAGGGGAGGATCACTGAAGCTTTCTTT. This codes for CSARDPQGRITEAFF. The J gene is TRBJ1-1, the V gene TRBV20-1; D perhaps matches TRBD1 (6 bases). V dropped 0 bases and J dropped 4 bases, with 15 bases sitting between them. Per the germline V gene, CDR1 is DFQATT and CDR2 is SNEGSKA (reference sequence). This CDR3 is 15 amino acids long.

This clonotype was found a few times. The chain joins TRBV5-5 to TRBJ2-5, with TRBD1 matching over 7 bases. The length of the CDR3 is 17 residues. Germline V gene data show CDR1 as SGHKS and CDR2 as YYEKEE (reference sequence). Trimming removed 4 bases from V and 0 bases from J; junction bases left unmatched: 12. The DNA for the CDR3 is TGTGCCAGCAGCCCCGACCCGATGACAGGGAACCAAGAGACCCAGTACTTC. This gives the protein CASSPDPMTGNQETQYF.

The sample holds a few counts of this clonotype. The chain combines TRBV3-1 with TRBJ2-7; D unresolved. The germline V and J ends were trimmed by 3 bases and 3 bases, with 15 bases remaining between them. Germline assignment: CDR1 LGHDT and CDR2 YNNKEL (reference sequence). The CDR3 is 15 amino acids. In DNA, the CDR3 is TGTGCCAGCAGCCATTGGGTAGCCTCCCACTACGAGCAGTACTTC. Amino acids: CASSHWVASHYEQYF.

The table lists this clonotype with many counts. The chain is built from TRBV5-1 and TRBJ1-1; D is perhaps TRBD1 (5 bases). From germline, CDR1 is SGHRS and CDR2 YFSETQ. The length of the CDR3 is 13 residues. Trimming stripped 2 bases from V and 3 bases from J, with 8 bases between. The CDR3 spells CASSFRGYTEAFF. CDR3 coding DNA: TGCGCCAGCAGCTTTAGGGGTTACACTGAAGCTTTCTTT.

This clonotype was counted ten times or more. CDR3 region: CSARDRTKNTEAFF. The CDR3 DNA reads TGCAGTGCTAGAGATCGAACGAAGAACACTGAAGCTTTCTTT. The rearrangement links TRBV20-1 to TRBJ1-1, with D uncertain. Trimming took 0 bases from V and 1 from J, leaving 9 bases between them. This CDR3 has 14 amino acids. Germline lookup yields CDR1 DFQATT and CDR2 SNEGSKA (reference sequence).

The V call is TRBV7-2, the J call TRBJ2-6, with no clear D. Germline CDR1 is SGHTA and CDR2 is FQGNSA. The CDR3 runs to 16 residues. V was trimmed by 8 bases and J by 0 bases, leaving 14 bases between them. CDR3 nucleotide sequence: TGTGCCAGCGTCGCTGGACGGCACTCTGGGGCCAACGTCCTGACTTTC. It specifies CASVAGRHSGANVLTF.

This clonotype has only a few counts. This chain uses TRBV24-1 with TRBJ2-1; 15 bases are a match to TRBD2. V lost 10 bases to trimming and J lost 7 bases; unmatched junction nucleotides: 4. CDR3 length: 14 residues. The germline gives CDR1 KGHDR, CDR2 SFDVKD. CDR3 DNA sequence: TGTGCCACGGAGGGACTAGCGGGAGGAAATGAGCAGTTCTTC. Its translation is CATEGLAGGNEQFF.

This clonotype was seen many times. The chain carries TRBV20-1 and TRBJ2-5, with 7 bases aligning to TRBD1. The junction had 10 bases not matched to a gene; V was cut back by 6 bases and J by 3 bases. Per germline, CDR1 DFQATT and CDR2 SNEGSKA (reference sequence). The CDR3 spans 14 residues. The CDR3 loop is CSAHRDRIEETQYF. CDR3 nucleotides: TGCAGTGCCCACCGGGACAGAATAGAAGAGACCCAGTACTTC.

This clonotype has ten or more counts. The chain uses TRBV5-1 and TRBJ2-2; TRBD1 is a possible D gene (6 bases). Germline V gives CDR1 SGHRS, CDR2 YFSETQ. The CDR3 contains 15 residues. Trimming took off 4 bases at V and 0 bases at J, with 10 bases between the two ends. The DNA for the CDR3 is TGCGCCAGCAGCGAACGACAGGCGAACACCGGGGAGCTGTTTTTT. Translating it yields CASSERQANTGELFF.

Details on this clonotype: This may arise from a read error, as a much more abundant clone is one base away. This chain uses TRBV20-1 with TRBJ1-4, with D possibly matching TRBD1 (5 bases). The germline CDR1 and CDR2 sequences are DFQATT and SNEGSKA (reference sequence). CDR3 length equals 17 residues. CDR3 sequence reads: CCARDPRGNPTNEKLFF. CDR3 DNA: TGCTGTGCTAGAGATCCCCGGGGGAACCCAACTAATGAAAAACTGTTTTTT.

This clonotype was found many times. CDR3 amino acids: CASSVRVGVDTQYF. The CDR3 nucleotides read TGTGCCAGCAGCGTACGGGTGGGGGTAGATACGCAGTATTTT. The V call is TRBV9, the J call TRBJ2-3; D possibly uses TRBD1 or TRBD2 (5 bases each). Deletions cut 1 base from V and 5 bases from J, with 11 bases between. This CDR3 is 14 amino acids long. CDR1 SGDLS and CDR2 YYNGEE come from the germline V gene.